One sample yielded the 11 T cell receptor beta chains listed below, sequenced in a study of T-cell memory formation after mild COVID-19 (TCRdb year 2021). Libraries came from 5' RACE. The reads were generated on an Illumina NovaSeq 6000. TCRdb's own reprocessing of the public reads used fastp at Q25 and MiXCR and kept productive beta chains. Under each unique CDR3 protein, matching rows form one entry showing the most common genes and DNA. For this sample there are hundreds of thousands of distinct CDR3 sequences; approximately 15% appear just once. 2% to 2.5% of the sample comes from the top ten. Sequencing used PBMCs or a T cell subset sorted from them (not recorded which). Every receptor here comes from an adult woman who had mild COVID-19 (a few samples of this study predate the infection). The sample titles of this study are shuffled in the database, so cell type and time point are left out; the donor was told from shared clones.

The V and J genes are TRBV25-1 and TRBJ2-1, with 8 positions matching TRBD2. The end of the DNA aligns better with TRBJ2-5, so the J call may be wrong. Germline V gene lookup returns CDR1 MGHDK and CDR2 SYGVNS. There are 15 residues in the CDR3. CDR3 sequence reads: CASSEFTSGEETQYF. The CDR3 DNA sequence: TGTGCCAGCAGTGAATTTACTAGCGGAGAAGAGACCCAGTACTTC.

V usage is TRBV12-3 or TRBV12-4 and J usage is TRBJ1-5; D unclear. Trimming stripped 5 bases from V and 6 bases from J, with 11 bases between. The CDR3 extends over 13 amino acids. CDR3: CASSEEVVQPQHF. CDR3 coding DNA: TGTGCCAGCAGTGAGGAAGTAGTTCAGCCCCAGCATTTT.

This clonotype was seen only a few times. CDR3 DNA: TGTGCCTGGAGTGGGAGTCGCGGGGCCAACGTCCTGACTTTC. The encoded protein is CAWSGSRGANVLTF. The V call is TRBV30, the J call TRBJ2-6, with D uncertain. V lost 1 base and J lost 4, with 8 bases in between. The germline V gene encodes CDR1 GTSNPN and CDR2 SVGIG (reference sequence). The length of the CDR3 is 14 residues.

This clonotype has only a few counts. V and J are TRBV5-1 and TRBJ2-7; D is possibly TRBD1 or TRBD2 (7 bases each). Looked up from germline, CDR1 is SGHRS and CDR2 is YFSETQ. CDR3 length equals 15 residues. Trimming shortened V by 5 bases and J by 2 bases, and 17 bases separated the two germline ends. The CDR3 spells CASSLSQGGTYEQYF. Here the CDR3 DNA reads TGCGCCAGCAGTCTGAGCCAGGGGGGGACCTACGAGCAGTACTTC.

The chain has TRBV4-2 and TRBJ2-1; 8 nucleotides match TRBD2. Germline lookup yields CDR1 LGHNA and CDR2 YNFKEQ. Trimming took 0 bases from V and 0 from J; bases not matched to a gene: 4. The CDR3 runs to 17 residues. CDR3 nucleotides: TGTGCCAGCAGCCAAGATATGGCGGGGGGCTCCTACAATGAGCAGTTCTTC. As protein: CASSQDMAGGSYNEQFF.

This clonotype was recorded a few times. The chain employs TRBV29-1 and TRBJ2-3, with D possibly TRBD2 on 6 matching bases. Germline loops: CDR1 SQVTM, CDR2 ANQGSEA. CDR3 size: 13 residues. The ends were cut back, 3 bases at V and 1 base at J, with 8 bases in the middle. CDR3 nucleotides: TGCAGCGTTGACGCTAGCGGCACAGATACGCAGTATTTT. Translation: CSVDASGTDTQYF.

This clonotype has a handful of counts. The chain recombines TRBV7-3 with TRBJ2-1, with 9 bases fitting TRBD2. Germline V CDR1 and CDR2: SGHTA, FQGTGA. The V segment lost 1 base and the J segment 6 bases; nucleotides outside the gene matches: 10. The CDR3 runs 17 residues. The CDR3 DNA follows: TGTGCCAGCAGCTTAAGTTACGTAGCGGGAGTCGGCAATGAGCAGTTCTTC. Amino acids: CASSLSYVAGVGNEQFF.

On this clonotype itself: Mismatch with germline at one junction end may stem from a read error. V usage is TRBV7-7 and J usage is TRBJ2-5; the D is unclear. Germline lookup yields CDR1 SSHAT and CDR2 FNYEAQ (reference sequence). The CDR3 spans 14 residues. This CDR3 reads CASSLGISIETQYF. In DNA, the CDR3 is TGTGCTAGCAGCTTAGGCATCTCCATAGAGACCCAGTACTTC.

This clonotype was observed at least ten times. This rearrangement joins TRBV24-1 to TRBJ2-1; 11 nucleotides line up with TRBD2. V dropped 7 bases and J dropped 7; count of bases not matched to a gene: 2. Germline V CDR1 and CDR2: KGHDR, SFDVKD. This CDR3 comprises 13 residues. The DNA of the CDR3 is TGTGCCACCAGGACTAGCGGGGAGAATGAGCAGTTCTTC. Translated: CATRTSGENEQFF.

This chain links TRBV12-3 or TRBV12-4 with TRBJ1-1; D is uncertain. V dropped 5 bases and J dropped 6 bases, with 19 bases sitting between them. This CDR3 spans 15 amino acids. The CDR3 sequence is CASSSGPAGIPEAFF. Written as DNA, the CDR3 is TGTGCCAGCAGTAGCGGACCTGCGGGGATACCTGAAGCTTTCTTT.

This clonotype has only a few counts. This chain connects TRBV12-3 or TRBV12-4 to TRBJ2-1; 7 bases fit TRBD1. After removal of 4 bases from V and 10 bases from J, the junction contained 10 bases not matched to a gene. CDR3 length: 14 amino acids. The CDR3 sequence is CASSSNRGRGEQFF. The CDR3 DNA is TGTGCCAGCAGTTCAAACAGGGGTCGCGGCGAGCAGTTCTTC.